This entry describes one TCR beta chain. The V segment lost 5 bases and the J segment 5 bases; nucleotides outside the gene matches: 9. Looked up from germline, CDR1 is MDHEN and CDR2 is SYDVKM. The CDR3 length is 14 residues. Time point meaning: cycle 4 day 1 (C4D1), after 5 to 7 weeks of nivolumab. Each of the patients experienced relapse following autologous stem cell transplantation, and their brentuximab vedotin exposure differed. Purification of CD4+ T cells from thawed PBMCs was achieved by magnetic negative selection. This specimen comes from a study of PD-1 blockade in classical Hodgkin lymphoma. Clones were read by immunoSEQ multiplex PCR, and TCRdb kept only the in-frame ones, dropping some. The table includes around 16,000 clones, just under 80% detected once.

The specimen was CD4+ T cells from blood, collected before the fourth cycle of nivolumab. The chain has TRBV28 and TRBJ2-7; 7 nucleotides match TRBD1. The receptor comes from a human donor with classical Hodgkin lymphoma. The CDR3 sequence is CASSRVGTVNEQYF. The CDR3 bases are TGTGCCAGCAGTCGCGTTGGGACAGTCAACGAGCAGTACTTC.